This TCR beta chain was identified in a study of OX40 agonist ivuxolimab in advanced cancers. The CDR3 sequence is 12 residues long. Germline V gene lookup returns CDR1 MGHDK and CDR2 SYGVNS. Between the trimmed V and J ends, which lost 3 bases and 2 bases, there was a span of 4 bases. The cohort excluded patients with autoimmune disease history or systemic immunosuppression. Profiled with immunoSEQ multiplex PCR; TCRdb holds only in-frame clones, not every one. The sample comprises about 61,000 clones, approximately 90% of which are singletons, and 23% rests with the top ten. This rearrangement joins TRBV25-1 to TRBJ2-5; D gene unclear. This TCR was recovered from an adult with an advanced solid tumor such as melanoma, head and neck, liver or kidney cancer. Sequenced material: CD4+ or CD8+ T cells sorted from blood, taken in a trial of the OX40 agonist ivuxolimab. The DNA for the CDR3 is TGTGCCAGCAGTGAGTGGCAAGAGACCCAGTACTTC. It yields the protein CASSEWQETQYF.